Described below is a single T cell receptor (beta chain) sequence and its context. The data belong to a study of blood T cell repertoires in COVID-19. Turning to the study itself: Nucleic acid was either cDNA or gDNA, and it came from T cells, B-cell-depleted T cells, or PBMCs.

The germline V and J ends were trimmed by 2 bases and 6 bases, with 7 bases remaining between them. The germline gives CDR1 SGHDT, CDR2 YYEEEE. The CDR3 runs 12 residues. Method: immunoSEQ multiplex PCR; TCRdb's copy keeps in-frame clones and lacks some. The sample consists of about 230,000 clones, about 87% of them appearing once. Sequencing used PBMCs or T cells enriched from blood (not recorded which). This receptor was identified in a woman aged 25 to 45 who had been exposed to COVID-19. The chain combines TRBV5-6 with TRBJ2-3; TRBD2 might be the D (5 bases). The CDR3 region has the DNA TGTGCCAGCAGCTTCCAGCGGGATACGCAGTATTTT. This sequence encodes CASSFQRDTQYF. The full variable domain, with the rest looked up from reference TRBV5-6 and TRBJ2-3, is DAGVTQSPTHLIKTRGQQVTLRCSPKSGHDTVSWYQQALGQGPQFIFQYYEEEERQRGNFPDRFSGHQFPNYSSELNVNALLLGDSALYLCASSFQRDTQYFGPGTRLTVL.